The rows below give T cell receptor beta chains drawn from one sample of a study of Ad26.COV2.S vaccination and SARS-CoV-2 variants. Sequenced by immunoSEQ multiplex PCR; TCRdb stores in-frame clones only, minus some. Of around 86,000 clones listed, around 82% are singletons. Source: peripheral blood, taken after recovery from COVID-19. Source of these receptors: a human donor who had recovered from COVID-19. The conserved cysteine and the conserved F or W are not part of the CDR3 here. Size values are once, few and many counts, or a class for expanded clones, and some rows have none.

J gene | V gene | clone size | CDR3 protein
TRBJ2-2 | TRBV3-1/TRBV3-2 | - | ASSPRGAHTGELF
TRBJ1-5 | TRBV28 | - | ASYPLGQGNYQPQH
TRBJ2-3 | TRBV11-2 | - | ASSGGRVWADTQY
TRBJ2-7 | TRBV7-9 | - | ASSFSGRSHEQY
TRBJ1-5 | TRBV28 | once | ASSQDRGGLNQPQH
TRBJ1-2 | TRBV6-5 | - | ASSPSSNGYT
TRBJ2-1 | TRBV19 | few | ASSQLDNEQF
TRBJ2-7 | TRBV18 | - | ASSPLGTSYEQY
TRBJ2-2 | TRBV28 | - | ASSRSRGLKTGELF
TRBJ2-1 | TRBV4-3 | - | ASSQQTEAYNEQF
TRBJ2-3 | TRBV29-1 | - | SVGPGSGRTDTQY
TRBJ1-1 | TRBV2 | - | ASQENTEAF
TRBJ1-5 | TRBV28 | once | ASSPTRIQPQH
TRBJ1-5 | TRBV11-2 | - | ASSWVGSHQPQH
TRBJ2-6 | TRBV6-2/TRBV6-3 | - | ASSLSTVSGANVLT
TRBJ1-5 | TRBV7-6 | few | ASSLVGQGNQPQH
TRBJ2-7 | TRBV7-8 | - | ASSLVPLAGGRSYEQY
TRBJ2-7 | TRBV2 | - | AKYRGINYEQY
TRBJ1-5 | TRBV28 | - | ASSLPTTGSQPQH
TRBJ2-2 | TRBV10-3 | - | AISVRTSGSSGELF
TRBJ2-7 | TRBV5-1 | - | ASSLVAGSNEQY
TRBJ2-1 | TRBV19 | - | ASSIDGDSLNEQF
TRBJ1-1 | TRBV7-3 | - | ASSRDRNTEAF
TRBJ2-1 | TRBV24-1 | - | ATSDPGQGARVQF
TRBJ2-6 | TRBV6-2/TRBV6-3 | - | ASSNIDRLSSGANVLT
TRBJ2-5 | TRBV4-1 | few | ASSPTSGRIETQY
TRBJ2-6 | TRBV7-3 | - | ASSPTGLVFSGANVLT
TRBJ2-7 | TRBV5-6 | once | ASTKGGVRLWDSAYEQY
TRBJ1-6 | TRBV28 | - | ASTGGGLNSPLH
TRBJ2-5 | TRBV9 | few | ASSVELGFEETQY
TRBJ2-1 | TRBV24-1 | - | ATSGPGFNEQF
TRBJ2-7 | TRBV28 | once | ASIPLSGHAEQY
TRBJ1-6 | TRBV28 | once | ASSLRQGNSPLH
TRBJ1-1 | TRBV7-2 | - | ASSLGPSTEAF
TRBJ1-1 | TRBV7-3 | - | ASSLAAGGSTEAF
TRBJ2-1 | TRBV6-6 | - | ASSQEGLF
TRBJ2-3 | TRBV29-1 | once | SVVGPQGLRVADTQY
TRBJ2-2 | TRBV19 | - | ASALGTPGTGELF
TRBJ1-5 | TRBV27 | - | ASSHDRGGQPQH
TRBJ2-7 | TRBV27 | - | ASSNRQGAYEQY
TRBJ1-2 | TRBV11-3 | few | ASSSGGANYGYT
TRBJ1-1 | TRBV7-9 | - | ASSLQGAAF
TRBJ2-1 | TRBV27 | - | ASSLGLAGNEQF
TRBJ2-1 | TRBV2 | - | ASMWRQDYEQF
TRBJ2-5 | TRBV4-3 | - | ASSPWGGMSQY
TRBJ2-3 | TRBV11-2 | - | ASSPGQFTDTQY
TRBJ2-7 | TRBV3-1/TRBV3-2 | - | ASSQEARPIYEQY
TRBJ2-7 | TRBV14 | - | ASSQASGLGLGEQY
TRBJ2-7 | TRBV27 | - | ASSFSVALRLLYEQY
TRBJ1-3 | TRBV18 | once | ASSPARGQGNTIY
TRBJ2-1 | TRBV19 | - | ASSNLAVSSYNEQF
TRBJ2-1 | TRBV6-1 | - | ASSEPSGSRNEQF
TRBJ2-7 | TRBV7-2 | medium-sized | ASSPTALGSYEQY
TRBJ1-2 | TRBV19 | few | ASSMIRDDPYGYT
TRBJ2-1 | TRBV24-1 | - | ATSGPLNNEQF
TRBJ1-2 | TRBV28 | - | ASSFGTLGGYT
TRBJ2-5 | TRBV4-1 | - | ASSQVFSGSEETQY
TRBJ2-1 | TRBV9 | - | ASSAQGGDNEQF
TRBJ1-2 | TRBV5-5 | - | ASSLGARANYGYT
TRBJ1-6 | TRBV7-8 | - | ASSLDRDLSSYNSPLH